This is a list of T cell receptor beta chains from one sample in a study of T cells in Graves' hyperthyroidism and ophthalmopathy. In TCRdb, the multiplex PCR reads were re-called with MiXCR into one record per CDR3 protein. The data hold approximately 870,000 distinct CDR3 sequences, with 35% to 45% observed a single time. Sequencing was carried out using blood. These receptors were obtained from a man between 18 and 29 years old with Graves' hyperthyroidism. Each CDR3 is given with its conserved first and last residue.

length: 14; V: TRBV7-9; J: TRBJ1-4; CDR3: CASSLVGANEKLFF
length: 17; V: TRBV7-2; J: TRBJ1-5; CDR3: CASSPRQGRRHYQPQHF
length: 13; V: TRBV9; J: TRBJ1-1; CDR3: CASTERGSPEAFF
length: 14; V: TRBV7-9; J: TRBJ1-5; CDR3: CASSFAIPGQPQHF
length: 14; V: TRBV10-2; J: TRBJ1-2; CDR3: CAGSEGRRNYGHTF
length: 16; V: TRBV14; J: TRBJ2-5; CDR3: CASSQDGRGYQETQYF
length: 13; V: TRBV2; J: -; CDR3: CASSRQGPYEQFF
length: 15; V: TRBV2; J: TRBJ1-1; CDR3: CASSEAAGLNTEAFF
length: 14; V: TRBV7-9; J: TRBJ2-7; CDR3: CASSSRDHSYEQYF
length: 13; V: TRBV24-1; J: TRBJ2-7; CDR3: CATNSGGSYEQYF
length: 16; V: TRBV7-9; J: TRBJ1-6; CDR3: CASSLGVGRDNSPLHF
length: 14; V: TRBV25-1; J: TRBJ1-6; CDR3: CASSAGRFDSPLHF
length: 14; V: TRBV7-9; J: TRBJ1-5; CDR3: CASSPGQINQPQHF
length: 16; V: TRBV25-1; J: TRBJ2-7; CDR3: CASSAGPGQYPYEQYF
length: 11; V: TRBV13; J: TRBJ2-5; CDR3: CASSSGETQHF
length: 18; V: TRBV24-1; J: TRBJ2-5; CDR3: CATSAVKAGELPEETQYF
length: 11; V: TRBV2; J: TRBJ1-5; CDR3: CASSEQSAQHF
length: 12; V: TRBV29-1; J: TRBJ1-2; CDR3: CSLGGGKYGYTF
length: 14; V: TRBV10-3; J: TRBJ2-7; CDR3: CASSQAGNPYEQYF
length: 13; V: TRBV5-5; J: TRBJ2-7; CDR3: CASVADLTYEQYF
length: 13; V: TRBV2; J: TRBJ2-7; CDR3: CASSISSGREQYF
length: 11; V: TRBV7-2; J: TRBJ2-7; CDR3: CASSLGDGEFF
length: 13; V: TRBV15; J: TRBJ1-2; CDR3: CATSRDGNYGYTF
length: 15; V: TRBV15; J: TRBJ2-7; CDR3: CARLGTGTTMYEQYF
length: 16; V: TRBV14; J: TRBJ1-1; CDR3: CARTHWTGIMNTEAFF
length: 15; V: TRBV7-2; J: TRBJ1-3; CDR3: CASSWGGSHGDTIYF
length: 13; V: TRBV13; J: TRBJ1-4; CDR3: CASSSPSGEKLFF
length: 12; V: TRBV7-2; J: TRBJ1-1; CDR3: CASSPMEAEAFF
length: 11; V: TRBV15; J: TRBJ2-2; CDR3: CATSSEGELFF
length: 15; V: TRBV11-2; J: TRBJ2-7; CDR3: CASSLFSGPLYEQYF
length: 13; V: TRBV29-1; J: TRBJ1-5; CDR3: CSVETDLNQPQHF
length: 16; V: TRBV20-1; J: TRBJ1-1; CDR3: CSARDPATSMITEAFF
length: 14; V: TRBV12-3/TRBV12-4; J: TRBJ1-1; CDR3: CASSLEIGSPEAFF
length: 14; V: TRBV20-1; J: TRBJ1-1; CDR3: CSARVEDWGTEAFF
length: 11; V: TRBV25-1; J: TRBJ1-2; CDR3: CVSGTGDGYTF
length: 14; V: TRBV20-1; J: TRBJ2-6; CDR3: CSAPYNSGANVLTF